A single T cell receptor beta chain is shown here with its context. No antigen is known for it. This sample stems from a study of beta chain features in type 1 diabetes. Study background: No age, gender or cell yield differences were seen between patients and healthy donors. The study, taken as a whole, reports: TCRB rearrangement may or may not be influenced by HLA type; here this remained unresolved.

Sorting of CD4+ naive, central memory, regulatory and stem cell-like memory cells was performed via CD45RO/CCR7/CD25/CD127/CD95/CD27. Of the isolated RNA, all was reverse transcribed, and so the sequenced material was expressed TCRB transcripts. About 3.9 million reads on average were seen across naive, central memory and regulatory T cell samples. Libraries were prepared by immunoSEQ multiplex PCR; TCRdb keeps only in-frame clonotypes and omits some of them. The sample lists about 350,000 clones, 20% seen once, with around 0.045% in the top ten. The trim removed 1 base at V and 0 bases at J, leaving 6 bases unmatched. The CDR3 covers 19 residues. The V gene's germline CDR1 is SEHNR and CDR2 FQNEAQ (reference sequence).

The V gene is TRBV7-9, the J gene TRBJ2-1; 13 bases are a match to TRBD2. Specimen: naive CD4+ T cells from blood. This TCR was recovered from a woman aged 18-29 years in good health. As DNA, the CDR3 is TGTGCCAGCAGCTTAGTAGGACTAGCGGGAGTTCGCTCCTACAATGAGCAGTTCTTC. Encoded protein: CASSLVGLAGVRSYNEQFF. The full variable domain, completed using reference TRBV7-9 and TRBJ2-1, is DTGVSQNPRHKITKRGQNVTFRCDPISEHNRLYWYRQTLGQGPEFLTYFQNEAQLEKSRLLSDRFSAERPKGSFSTLEIQRTEQGDSAMYLCASSLVGLAGVRSYNEQFFGPGTRLTVL.